The 22 T cell receptor beta chains reported below all come from one sample, sequenced in a study of T-cell reconstitution after alpha-beta-depleted transplantation in children. As it was prepared, the TCRbeta library received unique molecular identifiers. TCRdb reanalysed the PCR reads using MiXCR and keeps one entry per CDR3 protein. This sample has roughly 300,000 distinct CDR3 sequences, with 10% found just once. This specimen consisted of PBMCs from the stem cell graft donor, obtained from the stem cell graft. These receptors were taken from a human donor who donated a stem cell graft to a child with acute lymphoblastic leukemia.

This rearrangement joins TRBV7-9 to TRBJ1-2, with D possibly being TRBD1 (6 bases). Germline CDR1 SEHNR, CDR2 FQNEAQ (reference sequence). Trimming took 2 bases from V and 5 from J, leaving 18 bases between them. CDR3 length: 16 amino acids. The CDR3 here is CASSLFSDSPGYGYTF. The CDR3 coding sequence is TGTGCCAGCAGCTTATTTTCGGACAGCCCGGGGTATGGCTACACCTTC.

This clonotype appeared a few times. This chain joins TRBV5-1 and TRBJ2-2; D is undetermined. The CDR3 is 13 amino acids. Between the trimmed V and J ends, which lost 0 bases and 6 bases, there was a span of 6 bases. Per germline, CDR1 SGHRS and CDR2 YFSETQ. CDR3 coding DNA: TGCGCCAGCAGCTTGGAAATCCCCGGGGAGCTGTTTTTT. Its translation: CASSLEIPGELFF. The whole variable domain, filled in from reference TRBV5-1 and TRBJ2-2, reads KAGVTQTPRYLIKTRGQQVTLSCSPISGHRSVSWYQQTPGQGLQFLFEYFSETQRNKGNFPGRFSGRQFSNSRSEMNVSTLELGDSALYLCASSLEIPGELFFGEGSRLTVL.

This chain connects TRBV29-1 to TRBJ2-2; perhaps TRBD1 as D (6 bases). Germline CDR1 and CDR2: SQVTM and ANQGSEA. This CDR3 region has 13 residues. Trimming shortened V by 6 bases and J by 4 bases, and 12 bases separated the two germline ends. The CDR3 bases are TGCAGCGTCCGAGGGGGTACCACCGGGGAGCTGTTTTTT. Protein product: CSVRGGTTGELFF.

This clonotype was recorded at least ten times. J is TRBJ2-7 and V is TRBV28, with D perhaps TRBD1 (8 bases). The length of the CDR3 is 13 residues. The germline V gene encodes CDR1 MDHEN and CDR2 SYDVKM. Trimming left V 7 bases short and J 6 bases short, with 16 bases between. The CDR3 coding sequence is TGTGCCAGCACCGAGACAGGGGAGGGCGAGCAGTACTTC. Encoded protein: CASTETGEGEQYF.

This clonotype occurred once. It may be a read error: a sequence one base away is much more abundant. The V and J genes are TRBV4-2 and TRBJ2-7; 9 positions match TRBD1. The germline gives CDR1 LGHNA, CDR2 YNFKEQ. The CDR3 length is 13 residues. The CDR3: CAGSQEKGQGADF. In nucleotides, the CDR3 is TGTGCCGGCAGCCAAGAGAAGGGACAGGGCGCCGACTTC.

This clonotype has a count of ten or more. This chain joins TRBV9 and TRBJ2-2; no reliable D call. The CDR3 contains 16 residues. V was cut by 0 bases and J by 0 bases, with 9 bases left in between. Germline CDR1 and CDR2: SGDLS and YYNGEE. CDR3: CASSVAQFANTGELFF. The DNA for the CDR3 is TGTGCCAGCAGCGTAGCACAGTTCGCGAACACCGGGGAGCTGTTTTTT.

The rearrangement joins TRBV7-6 to TRBJ1-6; perhaps TRBD1 as D (6 bases). This CDR3 spans 13 amino acids. Trimming took 4 bases from V and 8 from J, leaving 9 bases between them. Germline V gene lookup returns CDR1 SGHVS and CDR2 FNYEAQ. The CDR3 region is CASSSKGDSPLHF. The CDR3 DNA follows: TGTGCCAGCAGCTCAAAGGGGGATTCACCCCTCCACTTT.

CDR3 DNA: TGCAGTGCTAGAGGGAGAACAGGGGGCTACGAGCAGTACTTC. Protein sequence: CSARGRTGGYEQYF. The rearrangement joins TRBV20-1 to TRBJ2-7; 8 bases are shared with TRBD1. Trimming cost V 1 base and J 3 bases; bases outside gene matches: 5. The CDR3 runs 14 residues. The germline V gene encodes CDR1 DFQATT and CDR2 SNEGSKA (reference sequence).

This clonotype was seen a handful of times. The chain uses TRBV5-6 and TRBJ2-7; 7 nucleotides match TRBD1. After removal of 5 bases from V and 2 bases from J, the junction contained 7 bases not matched to a gene. The CDR3 is 14 amino acids. CDR1 and CDR2 from the germline V gene are SGHDT and YYEEEE. The CDR3 DNA reads TGTGCCAGCAGATCCCGGGACAGTACCTACGAGCAGTACTTC. Its translation: CASRSRDSTYEQYF.

CDR3 protein: CASSLIDSSEAFF. For the CDR3, the DNA is TGTGCCAGCAGTTTAATTGATTCTTCTGAAGCTTTCTTT. The gene calls are TRBV27 and TRBJ1-1; D remains unclear. Trimming cost V 2 bases and J 6 bases, with 10 bases left between them. The CDR3 covers 13 residues. Germline CDR1 is MNHEY and CDR2 is SMNVEV (reference sequence).

This clonotype was observed a few times. V is TRBV27 and J is TRBJ2-2; no reliable D call. Germline values: CDR1 MNHEY, CDR2 SMNVEV (reference sequence). The V and J ends lost 7 bases and 1 base respectively, with 16 bases between them. The length of the CDR3 is 16 residues. The CDR3 nucleotides read TGTGCCAGCAAAGTTAGGGCCAACTTGAACACCGGGGAGCTGTTTTTT. Protein sequence: CASKVRANLNTGELFF.

In its sample, this clonotype was seen a few times. The conserved phenylalanine or tryptophan normally closing the CDR3 is absent here, so this likely arose from a read error. The V and J genes are TRBV27 and TRBJ2-5; 10 bases map to TRBD2. Germline V gene sequence: CDR1 MNHEY, CDR2 SMNVEV (reference sequence). The length of the CDR3 is 16 residues. With V trimmed by 8 bases and J by 4 bases, 13 bases remained unmatched. The CDR3 region is CASSSSGSWWRETQYL. The CDR3 nucleotides are TGTGCCAGCTCCTCTAGCGGGAGTTGGTGGCGAGAGACCCAGTACTTA.

V and J are TRBV19 and TRBJ1-1; 7 nucleotides match TRBD1. Germline-derived CDR1 and CDR2 are LNHDA and SQIVND (reference sequence). This CDR3 has 16 residues. Trimming at V came to 5 bases and at J to 4 bases, leaving 13 bases not matched to a gene. The CDR3 region has the DNA TGTGCCAGTAGTTCGGGACAGAGCTTTTCAAGCACTGAAGCTTTCTTT. Its protein product is CASSSGQSFSSTEAFF.

This clonotype turned up a few times. V is TRBV5-1 and J is TRBJ2-2, with D perhaps TRBD1 (6 bases). Germline CDR1 and CDR2: SGHRS and YFSETQ. Trimming left V 6 bases short and J 0 bases short, with 12 bases between. The CDR3 runs 15 residues. The CDR3 DNA reads TGCGCCAGCACCAGGGACACTACGAACACCGGGGAGCTGTTTTTT. It is translated as CASTRDTTNTGELFF.

This clonotype has a count of ten or more. This rearrangement joins TRBV10-3 to TRBJ1-2, with 10 positions matching TRBD1. This CDR3 is built from 15 residues. Germline trimming cut 3 bases from V and 6 bases from J; bases unmatched to any gene: 7. Germline CDR1 ENHRY, CDR2 SYGVKD. CDR3 sequence: CAISDGTGTGDGYTF. The CDR3 DNA reads TGTGCCATCAGTGATGGAACCGGGACAGGGGATGGCTACACCTTC.

The chain recombines TRBV12-3 or TRBV12-4 with TRBJ2-7; possible D gene TRBD1, 6 bases. There are 14 residues in the CDR3. V lost 5 bases and J 1 base, leaving 12 bases between the germline ends. The chain's CDR3 is CASSPFGQSYEQYF. As DNA, the CDR3 is TGTGCCAGCAGTCCATTCGGACAGTCCTACGAGCAGTACTTC.

The chain employs TRBV27 and TRBJ2-7; D uncertain. The CDR3 length is 13 residues. The V gene's germline CDR1 is MNHEY and CDR2 SMNVEV (reference sequence). V dropped 6 bases and J dropped 3 bases, with 12 bases sitting between them. CDR3 DNA: TGTGCCAGCAGCTCCGGACCGTACTACGAGCAGTACTTC. Protein: CASSSGPYYEQYF.

Ten or more counts support this clonotype. The chain's CDR3 is CASRDHSGNSPLHF. In DNA form, the CDR3 reads TGTGCCAGCAGAGACCACTCCGGGAATTCACCCCTCCACTTT. The chain links TRBV28 to TRBJ1-6; D gene unclear. The CDR3 loop spans 14 amino acids. Germline loops: CDR1 MDHEN, CDR2 SYDVKM. V lost 6 bases to trimming and J lost 7 bases, with 13 bases between them. The full variable domain, in which reference TRBV28 and TRBJ1-6 provide the parts outside the CDR3, is DVKVTQSSRYLVKRTGEKVFLECVQDMDHENMFWYRQDPGLGLRLIYFSYDVKMKEKGDIPEGYSVSREKKERFSLILESASTNQTSMYLCASRDHSGNSPLHFGNGTRLTVT.

The chain joins TRBV6-1 to TRBJ2-2, with TRBD2 as a possible D gene (5 bases). The CDR3 sequence is 14 residues long. The V gene lost 6 bases and the J gene lost 3 bases, with 11 bases spanning the gap. The germline CDR1 and CDR2 sequences are MNHNS and SASEGT. CDR3 in DNA: TGTGCCAGCAGCCCCGACGGGGACACCGGGGAGCTGTTTTTT. Translation gives CASSPDGDTGELFF.

CDR3 in DNA: TGTGCCAGCAGTTTACTACTCTTCGCTAGCGGGAGTAGGTCAGATACGCAGTATTTT. Translated, it gives CASSLLLFASGSRSDTQYF. The chain links TRBV6-2 or TRBV6-3 to TRBJ2-3; 10 bases line up with TRBD2. The germline gives CDR1 MNHEY, CDR2 SVGEGT. After removal of 4 bases from V and 4 bases from J, the junction contained 17 bases not matched to a gene. This CDR3 is 19 amino acids long.

The DNA for the CDR3 is TGCGCCAGCAGCTTGGATGAGTGGCAGGGAGGATACTACGAGCAGTACTTC. This gives the protein CASSLDEWQGGYYEQYF. V gene TRBV5-1 combines with J gene TRBJ2-7; D possibly corresponds to TRBD2 (6 bases). CDR1 SGHRS and CDR2 YFSETQ come from the germline V gene. CDR3 length equals 17 residues. V was pared by 0 bases and J by 3 bases, with 19 bases between.

This clonotype was counted between two and nine times. The chain carries TRBV4-1 and TRBJ2-3; TRBD2 matches at 12 bases. The trim removed 6 bases at V and 4 bases at J, leaving 5 bases unmatched. Germline V lookup: CDR1 MGHRA, CDR2 YSYEKL. The length of the CDR3 is 15 residues. CDR3 in amino acids: CASRKTSGRSDTQYF. DNA for the CDR3: TGCGCCAGCAGGAAAACTAGCGGGAGGTCAGATACGCAGTATTTT.